This entry concerns a single TCR beta chain. Its binding antigen is unknown. It has no much larger one-base neighbor in the sample; base qualities were not kept. The donors were included in the validation cohort of some 120 subjects, a group kept apart from the approximately 690-subject first cohort. This sample is drawn from a study of cytomegalovirus exposure and HLA in healthy donors (dated by TCRdb to about 2017). Some background on the complete study: According to a later analysis, the roughly 120 validation repertoires were produced on the same platform as the approximately 610 repertoires of the first cohort. A separate validation cohort of over 95 different subjects was used in addition to the approximately 670-subject first cohort. The aim of the study was to test whether cataloging public T cell receptors could identify signatures of past pathogen exposure. To predict cytomegalovirus infection status, the study combined high-throughput TCR immunosequencing, statistical association of individual TCRs with disease status, and machine learning.

From the germline V gene, CDR1 is SGHVS and CDR2 is FQNEAQ. V is shortened by 0 bases, J by 6 bases, and the region joining them spans 21 bases. Spanning cysteine to phenylalanine, the CDR3 consists of 17 amino acids. Only the CDR3 region is kept as DNA, spanning 51 bases read in frame from base 1. What the study reported, not specific to this receptor: A later analysis found that TCRs clustered in the first cohort also tended to co-occur in the 120 or so validation repertoires, with approximately 95% of cluster scores above 0. A later analysis lacked HLA typing for the validation cohort, so it scored co-occurrence in that cohort across all 110 or so repertoires. The authors suggested that the approach could potentially be extended to other disease states and immunological phenotypes. A total of fewer than 200 TCR beta chains were listed by the study as associated with cytomegalovirus. In both the original and validation cohorts, the classifier was reported to diagnose cytomegalovirus status with high specificity and sensitivity. Three of the identified cytomegalovirus-associated TCR beta chains were confirmed in vitro to be specific for cytomegalovirus antigens. Most TCR sequences were observed very rarely across donors, whereas some public TCRs were present in many individuals.

The library was made by the immunoSEQ multiplex PCR assay. The authors' analysis ran thus. A statistical classification framework was built for diagnosing cytomegalovirus status from the catalog of TCR beta chain sequences. Held by TCRdb, this immuneACCESS table contains in-frame sequences only and omits some clones. Under half of the omission traces to an unresolved V gene where checked; the cause of the rest is unknown. V and J calls and clone size are those listed in that table; D and trimming were worked out from the DNA. Recorded for this sample are 200,000 to 250,000 clones; roughly 90% of them occurred a single time. Of the sample, around 11% is held by the ten largest clones.

The chain is encoded by TRBV7-8 joined to TRBJ2-7; TRBD2 is a possible D gene, resting on 7 matching bases. The sequence came from a young man in good health and CMV-seropositive. The sequencing input was PBMCs. The nucleotides read TGTGCCAGCAGCTTAGCCCCATTCCTGACTAGGGGGGGCGAGCAGTACTTC. Its product reads: CASSLAPFLTRGGEQYF.